The sequence of this T cell receptor beta chain was determined in a study of CXCR3-negative and CXCR3-positive naive CD8 T cells. Regarding the study as a whole: TRB CDR3s of CXCR3-positive naive cells were more hydrophobic than those of CXCR3-negative naive cells. Partly lower CXCR3 expression followed cryopreservation, and most assays relied on fresh PBMCs.

This CDR3 has 17 amino acids. Germline V gene sequence: CDR1 MDHEN, CDR2 SYDVKM. TRB cDNA libraries were made by UMI-labeled 5' RACE. TCRdb reprocessed the 5' RACE reads, keeping one entry per CDR3 protein, no DNA. This sample's table has 100,000 to 150,000 distinct CDR3 sequences. In regard to this clonotype: Its specificity is not known.

The chain combines TRBV28 with TRBJ2-7; without DNA, the TCRdb call of TRBD1 cannot be checked. The receptor comes from a human donor in good health. Some clones in this sample may be carry-over from other donors' samples. The sequenced sample was naive CXCR3- CD8+ T cells from blood. Regarding subset: CD45RO-CCR7+CD27+CD95- naive CD8+ T cells lacking CXCR3 (TNR3-). The CDR3 spells CASSPSTRRDGYYEQYF. The full variable domain, its missing parts supplied by reference TRBV28 and TRBJ2-7, is DVKVTQSSRYLVKRTGEKVFLECVQDMDHENMFWYRQDPGLGLRLIYFSYDVKMKEKGDIPEGYSVSREKKERFSLILESASTNQTSMYLCASSPSTRRDGYYEQYFGPGTRLTVT.